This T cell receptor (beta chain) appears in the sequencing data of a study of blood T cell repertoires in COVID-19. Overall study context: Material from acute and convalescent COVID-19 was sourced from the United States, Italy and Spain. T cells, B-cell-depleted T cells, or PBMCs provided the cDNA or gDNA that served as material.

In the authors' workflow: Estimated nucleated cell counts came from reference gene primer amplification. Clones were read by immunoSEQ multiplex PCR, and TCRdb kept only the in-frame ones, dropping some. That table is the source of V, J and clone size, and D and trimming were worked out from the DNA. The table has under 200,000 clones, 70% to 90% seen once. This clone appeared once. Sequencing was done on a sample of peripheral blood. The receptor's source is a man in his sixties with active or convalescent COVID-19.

The CDR3 region is CASSFPSGGDTQYF. CDR3 bases: TGCGCCAGCAGCTTCCCTAGCGGGGGGGATACGCAGTATTTT. The gene calls are TRBV5-1 and TRBJ2-3; TRBD2 matches 11 bases. The junction had 2 bases not matched to a gene; V was cut back by 2 bases and J by 6 bases. CDR3 size: 14 residues. Germline assignment: CDR1 SGHRS and CDR2 YFSETQ.